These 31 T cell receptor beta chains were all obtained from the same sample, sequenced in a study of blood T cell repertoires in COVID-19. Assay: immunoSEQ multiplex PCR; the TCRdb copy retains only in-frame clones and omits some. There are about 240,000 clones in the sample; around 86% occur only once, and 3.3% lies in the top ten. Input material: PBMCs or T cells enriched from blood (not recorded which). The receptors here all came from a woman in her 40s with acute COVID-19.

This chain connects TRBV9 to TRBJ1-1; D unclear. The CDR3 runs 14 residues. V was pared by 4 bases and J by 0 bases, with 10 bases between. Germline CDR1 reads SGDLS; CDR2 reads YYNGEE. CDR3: CASSPQSMNTEAFF. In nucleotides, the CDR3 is TGTGCCAGCAGCCCCCAGTCCATGAACACTGAAGCTTTCTTT.

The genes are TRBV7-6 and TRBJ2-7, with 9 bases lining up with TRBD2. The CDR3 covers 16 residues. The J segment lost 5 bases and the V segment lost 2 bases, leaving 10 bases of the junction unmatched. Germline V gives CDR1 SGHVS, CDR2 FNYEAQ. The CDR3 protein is CASSLRSSGTTHEQYF. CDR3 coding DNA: TGTGCCAGCAGCTTAAGGTCTAGCGGGACTACCCACGAGCAGTACTTC.

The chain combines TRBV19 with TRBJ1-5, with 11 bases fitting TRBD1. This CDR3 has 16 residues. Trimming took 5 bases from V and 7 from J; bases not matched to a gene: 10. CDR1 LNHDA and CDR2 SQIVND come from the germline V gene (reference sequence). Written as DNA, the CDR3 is TGTGCCAGTAGTGGACAGGGGGCAGGTTTTGGACAGCCCCAGCATTTT. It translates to CASSGQGAGFGQPQHF.

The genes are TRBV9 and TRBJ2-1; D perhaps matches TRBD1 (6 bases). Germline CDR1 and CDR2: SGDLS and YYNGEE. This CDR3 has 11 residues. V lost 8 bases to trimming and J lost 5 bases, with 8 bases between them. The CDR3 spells CASRGNNEQFF. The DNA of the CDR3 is TGTGCCAGTAGGGGGAACAATGAGCAGTTCTTC.

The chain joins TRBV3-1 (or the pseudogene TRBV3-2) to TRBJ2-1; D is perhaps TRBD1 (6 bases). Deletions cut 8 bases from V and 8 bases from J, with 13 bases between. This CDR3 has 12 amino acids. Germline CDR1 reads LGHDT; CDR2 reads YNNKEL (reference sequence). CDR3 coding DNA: TGTGCCAGCGGATTCCAGGGGTATGAGCAGTTCTTC. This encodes CASGFQGYEQFF.

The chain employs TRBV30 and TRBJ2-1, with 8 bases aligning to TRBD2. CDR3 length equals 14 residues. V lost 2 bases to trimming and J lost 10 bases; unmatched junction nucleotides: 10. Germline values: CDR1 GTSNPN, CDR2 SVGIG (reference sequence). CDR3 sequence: CAWSIALAGGEQFF. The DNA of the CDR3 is TGTGCCTGGAGTATAGCCCTAGCGGGTGGGGAGCAGTTCTTC. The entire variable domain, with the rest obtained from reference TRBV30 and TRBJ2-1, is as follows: SQTIHQWPATLVQPVGSPLSLECTVEGTSNPNLYWYRQAAGRGLQLLFYSVGIGQISSEVPQNLSASRPQDRQFILSSKKLLLSDSGFYLCAWSIALAGGEQFFGPGTRLTVL.

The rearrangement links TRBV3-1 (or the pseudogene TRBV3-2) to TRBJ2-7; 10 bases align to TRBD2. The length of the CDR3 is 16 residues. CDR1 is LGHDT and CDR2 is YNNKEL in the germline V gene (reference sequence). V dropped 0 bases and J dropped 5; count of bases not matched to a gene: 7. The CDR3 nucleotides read TGTGCCAGCAGCCAAGACCCTAGCGGGAGAGGCAACGAGCAGTACTTC. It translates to CASSQDPSGRGNEQYF.

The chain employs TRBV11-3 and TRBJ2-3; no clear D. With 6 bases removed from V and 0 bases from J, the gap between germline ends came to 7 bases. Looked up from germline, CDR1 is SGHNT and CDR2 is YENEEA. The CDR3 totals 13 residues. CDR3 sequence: CASRTPSTDTQYF. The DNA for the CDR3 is TGTGCCAGCAGAACTCCTAGCACAGATACGCAGTATTTT.

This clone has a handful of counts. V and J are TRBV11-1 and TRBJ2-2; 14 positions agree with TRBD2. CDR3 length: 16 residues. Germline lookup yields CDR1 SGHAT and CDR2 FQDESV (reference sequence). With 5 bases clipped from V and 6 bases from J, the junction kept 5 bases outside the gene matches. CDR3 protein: CASSKGLAGVAGELFF. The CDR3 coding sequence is TGTGCCAGCAGCAAGGGACTAGCGGGAGTCGCCGGGGAGCTGTTTTTT.

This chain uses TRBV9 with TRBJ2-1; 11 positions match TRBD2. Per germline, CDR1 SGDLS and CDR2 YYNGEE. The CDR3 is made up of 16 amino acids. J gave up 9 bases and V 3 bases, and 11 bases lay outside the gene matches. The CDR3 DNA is TGTGCCAGCAGCGGACGACTAGCGGGGAGGCGGGGTGAGCAGTTCTTC. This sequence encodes CASSGRLAGRRGEQFF.

The CDR3 sequence is CATSEAGASYEQYF. CDR3 nucleotides: TGTGCCACCAGTGAGGCAGGGGCCAGCTACGAGCAGTACTTC. The chain links TRBV24-1 to TRBJ2-7; the D gene is possibly TRBD1 (6 bases). The CDR3 spans 14 residues. Germline V CDR1 and CDR2: KGHDR, SFDVKD. Between the trimmed V and J ends, which lost 4 bases and 3 bases, there was a span of 12 bases.

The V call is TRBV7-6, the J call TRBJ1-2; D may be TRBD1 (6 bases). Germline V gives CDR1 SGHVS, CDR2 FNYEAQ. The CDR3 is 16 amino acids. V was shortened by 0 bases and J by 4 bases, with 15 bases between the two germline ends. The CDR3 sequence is CASSLADPPGAYGYTF. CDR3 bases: TGTGCCAGCAGCTTAGCGGACCCTCCAGGGGCCTATGGCTACACCTTC.

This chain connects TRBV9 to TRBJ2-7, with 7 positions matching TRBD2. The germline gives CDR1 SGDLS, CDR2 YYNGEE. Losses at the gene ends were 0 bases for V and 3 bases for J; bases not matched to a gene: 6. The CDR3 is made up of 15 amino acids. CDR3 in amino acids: CASSVEGGSYYEQYF. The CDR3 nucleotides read TGTGCCAGCAGCGTAGAAGGCGGGAGTTACTACGAGCAGTACTTC.

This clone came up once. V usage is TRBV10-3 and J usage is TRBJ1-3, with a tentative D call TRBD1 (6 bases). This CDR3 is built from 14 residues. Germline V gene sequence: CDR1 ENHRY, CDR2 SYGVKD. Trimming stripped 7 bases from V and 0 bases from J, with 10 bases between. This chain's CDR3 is CAITLDSSGNTIYF. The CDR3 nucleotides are TGTGCCATCACCCTGGACAGCTCTGGAAACACCATATATTTT.

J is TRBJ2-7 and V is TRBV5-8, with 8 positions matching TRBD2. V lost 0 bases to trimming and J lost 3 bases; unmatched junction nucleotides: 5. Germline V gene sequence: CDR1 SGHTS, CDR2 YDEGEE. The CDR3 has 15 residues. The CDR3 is CASSLAGSGVYEQYF. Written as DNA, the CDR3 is TGTGCCAGCAGCTTGGCTGGTAGCGGGGTCTACGAGCAGTACTTC.

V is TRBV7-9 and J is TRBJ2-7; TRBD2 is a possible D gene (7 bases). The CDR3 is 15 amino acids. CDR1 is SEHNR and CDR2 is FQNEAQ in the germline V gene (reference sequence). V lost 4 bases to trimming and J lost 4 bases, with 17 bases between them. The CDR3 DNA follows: TGTGCCAGCAGCTCAGTCCGCGGGGGCAGGTACGAGCAGTACTTC. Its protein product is CASSSVRGGRYEQYF.

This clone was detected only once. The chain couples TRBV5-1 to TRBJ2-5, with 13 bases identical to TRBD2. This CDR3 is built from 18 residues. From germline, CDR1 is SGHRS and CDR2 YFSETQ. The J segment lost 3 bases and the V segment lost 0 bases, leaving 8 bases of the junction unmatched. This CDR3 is CASSLAGGTSGDEETQYF. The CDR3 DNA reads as TGCGCCAGCAGCTTGGCGGGAGGGACTAGCGGGGACGAAGAGACCCAGTACTTC. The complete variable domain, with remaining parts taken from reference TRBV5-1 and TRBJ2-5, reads KAGVTQTPRYLIKTRGQQVTLSCSPISGHRSVSWYQQTPGQGLQFLFEYFSETQRNKGNFPGRFSGRQFSNSRSEMNVSTLELGDSALYLCASSLAGGTSGDEETQYFGPGTRLLVL.

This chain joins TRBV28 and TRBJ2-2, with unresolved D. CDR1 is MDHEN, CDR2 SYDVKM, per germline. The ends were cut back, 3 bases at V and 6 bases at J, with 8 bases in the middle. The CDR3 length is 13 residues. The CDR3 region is CASSLTSSGELFF. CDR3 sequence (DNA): TGTGCCAGCAGTTTGACATCTTCCGGGGAGCTGTTTTTT.

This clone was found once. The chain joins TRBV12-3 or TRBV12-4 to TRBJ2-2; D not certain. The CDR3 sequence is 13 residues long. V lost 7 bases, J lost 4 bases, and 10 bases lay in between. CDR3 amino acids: CASTYGFTGELFF. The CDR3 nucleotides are TGTGCCAGCACCTACGGGTTCACCGGGGAGCTGTTTTTT.

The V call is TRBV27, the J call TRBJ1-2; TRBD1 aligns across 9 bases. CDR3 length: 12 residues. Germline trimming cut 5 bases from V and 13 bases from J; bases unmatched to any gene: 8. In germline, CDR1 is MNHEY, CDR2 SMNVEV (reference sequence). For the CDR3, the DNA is TGTGCCAGCAGTCGTGGACAGGGGCGGGTCACCTTC. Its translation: CASSRGQGRVTF.

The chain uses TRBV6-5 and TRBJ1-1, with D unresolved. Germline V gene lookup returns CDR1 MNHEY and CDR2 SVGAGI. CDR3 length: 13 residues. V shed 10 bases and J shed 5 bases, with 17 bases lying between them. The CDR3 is CATKRVRETEAFF. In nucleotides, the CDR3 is TGTGCCACAAAGCGGGTGCGGGAAACTGAAGCTTTCTTT.

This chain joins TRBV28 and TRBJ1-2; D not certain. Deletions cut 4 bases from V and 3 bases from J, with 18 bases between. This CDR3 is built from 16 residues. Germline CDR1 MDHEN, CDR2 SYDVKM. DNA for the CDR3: TGTGCCAGCAGTTCACCGGTTGGGCTTAACGACTATGGCTACACCTTC. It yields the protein CASSSPVGLNDYGYTF.

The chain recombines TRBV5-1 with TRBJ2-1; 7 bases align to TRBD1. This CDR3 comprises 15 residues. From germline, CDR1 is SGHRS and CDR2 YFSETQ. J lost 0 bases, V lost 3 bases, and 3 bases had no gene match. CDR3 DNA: TGCGCCAGCAGCTACCGGGACAGCTCCTACAATGAGCAGTTCTTC. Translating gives CASSYRDSSYNEQFF.

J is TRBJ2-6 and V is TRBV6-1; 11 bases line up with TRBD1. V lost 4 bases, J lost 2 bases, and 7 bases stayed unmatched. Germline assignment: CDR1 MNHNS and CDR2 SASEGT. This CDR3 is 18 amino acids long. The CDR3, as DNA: TGTGCCAGCAGTGCTAACTCGGGACAGGGGGCTGGGGCCAACGTCCTGACTTTC. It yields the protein CASSANSGQGAGANVLTF.

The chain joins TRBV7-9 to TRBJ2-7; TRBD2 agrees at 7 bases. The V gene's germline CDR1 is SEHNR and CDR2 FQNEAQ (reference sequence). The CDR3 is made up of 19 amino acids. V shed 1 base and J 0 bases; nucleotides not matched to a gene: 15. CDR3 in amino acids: CASSLGAGSGASGSYEQYF. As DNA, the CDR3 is TGTGCCAGCAGCTTAGGAGCGGGATCCGGGGCTAGCGGCTCCTACGAGCAGTACTTC.

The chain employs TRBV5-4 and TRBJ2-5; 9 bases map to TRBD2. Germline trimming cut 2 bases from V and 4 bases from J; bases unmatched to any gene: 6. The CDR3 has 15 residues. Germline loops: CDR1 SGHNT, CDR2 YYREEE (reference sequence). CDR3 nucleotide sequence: TGTGCCAGCAGCTTCGGGCTAGCGGGAACAGAGACCCAGTACTTC. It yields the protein CASSFGLAGTETQYF. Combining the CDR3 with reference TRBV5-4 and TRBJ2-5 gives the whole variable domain ETGVTQSPTHLIKTRGQQVTLRCSSQSGHNTVSWYQQALGQGPQFIFQYYREEENGRGNFPPRFSGLQFPNYSSELNVNALELDDSALYLCASSFGLAGTETQYFGPGTRLLVL.

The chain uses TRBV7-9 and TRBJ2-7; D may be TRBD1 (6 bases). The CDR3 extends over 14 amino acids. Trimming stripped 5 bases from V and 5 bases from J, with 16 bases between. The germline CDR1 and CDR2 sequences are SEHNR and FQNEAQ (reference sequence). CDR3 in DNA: TGTGCCAGCAGCGACCGGGACATGCAGCACGAGCAGTACTTC. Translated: CASSDRDMQHEQYF.

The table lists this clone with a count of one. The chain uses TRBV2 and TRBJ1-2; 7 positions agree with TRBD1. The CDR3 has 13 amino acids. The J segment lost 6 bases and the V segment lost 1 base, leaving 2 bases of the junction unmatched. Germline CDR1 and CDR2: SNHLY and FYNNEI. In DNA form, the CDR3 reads TGTGCCAGCAGTGAAGAGGGGGCACATGGCTACACCTTC. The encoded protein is CASSEEGAHGYTF.

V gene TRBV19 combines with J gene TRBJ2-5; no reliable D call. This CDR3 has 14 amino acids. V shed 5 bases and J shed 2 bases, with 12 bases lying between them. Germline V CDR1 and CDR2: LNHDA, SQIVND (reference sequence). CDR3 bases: TGTGCCAGTAGTGTGCTAAGTAATCAAGAGACCCAGTACTTC. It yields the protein CASSVLSNQETQYF. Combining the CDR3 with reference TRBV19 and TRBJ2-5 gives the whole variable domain DGGITQSPKYLFRKEGQNVTLSCEQNLNHDAMYWYRQDPGQGLRLIYYSQIVNDFQKGDIAEGYSVSREKKESFPLTVTSAQKNPTAFYLCASSVLSNQETQYFGPGTRLLVL.

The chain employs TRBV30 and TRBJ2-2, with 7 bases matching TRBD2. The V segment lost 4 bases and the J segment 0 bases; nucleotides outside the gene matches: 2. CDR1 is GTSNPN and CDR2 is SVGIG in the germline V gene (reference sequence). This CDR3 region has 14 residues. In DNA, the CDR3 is TGTGCCTGGAACACTAGCGCGAACACCGGGGAGCTGTTTTTT. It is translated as CAWNTSANTGELFF.

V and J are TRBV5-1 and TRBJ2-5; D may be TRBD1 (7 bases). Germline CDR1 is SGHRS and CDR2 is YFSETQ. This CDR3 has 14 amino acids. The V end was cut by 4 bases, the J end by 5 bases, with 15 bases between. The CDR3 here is CASSVARGEETQYF. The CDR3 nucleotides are TGCGCCAGCAGCGTGGCCAGGGGGGAGGAGACCCAGTACTTC. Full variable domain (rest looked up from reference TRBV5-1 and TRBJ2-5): KAGVTQTPRYLIKTRGQQVTLSCSPISGHRSVSWYQQTPGQGLQFLFEYFSETQRNKGNFPGRFSGRQFSNSRSEMNVSTLELGDSALYLCASSVARGEETQYFGPGTRLLVL.